The 2 T cell receptor beta chains below come from one sample, sequenced in a study of spatial heterogeneity in lung cancer. General study results and limits: The study found that expanded intratumoral alpha and beta TCR counts tracked tumor mutation counts.

Time point defined: sample taken at primary tumor resection. TCRdb ran MiXCR on the 5' RACE reads and lists one entry per CDR3 protein. Of about 9,300 distinct CDR3 sequences listed, around 6.5% were seen once; the top ten hold 25% to 30%. For these receptors, no antigen is known. The starting material was lung tumor tissue, obtained at surgery. These receptors came from a male donor with early-stage non-small cell lung cancer.

This clonotype was observed a handful of times. This rearrangement joins TRBV11-1 to TRBJ2-2; D may be TRBD2 (6 bases). Germline V CDR1 and CDR2: SGHAT, FQDESV (reference sequence). Trimming stripped 3 bases from V and 7 bases from J, with 15 bases between. CDR3 length: 15 residues. For the CDR3, the DNA is TGTGCCAGCAGCTTGGAGGGGTTTACAGGCGGGGAGCTGTTTTTT. It codes for CASSLEGFTGGELFF.

This clonotype occurred many times. The chain is built from TRBV7-2 and TRBJ2-1, with TRBD2 matching 8 bases. The length of the CDR3 is 15 residues. Germline CDR1 SGHTA, CDR2 FQGNSA. Trimming at V came to 2 bases and at J to 2 bases, leaving 2 bases not matched to a gene. The CDR3 nucleotides read TGTGCCAGCAGCTTAAGCGGGGGAACCTACAATGAGCAGTTCTTC. Its translation is CASSLSGGTYNEQFF.